What follows are 6 T cell receptor beta chains derived from one specimen sequenced in a study of blood T cell repertoires in COVID-19. The data were produced by immunoSEQ multiplex PCR, yet TCRdb's version contains in-frame clones alone and is incomplete. The sample has 90,000 to 120,000 clones; around 90% are singletons. Sequenced input: peripheral blood. These receptors were collected from an older woman with acute or convalescent COVID-19.

The chain couples TRBV29-1 to TRBJ2-4; 7 bases are shared with TRBD1. J lost 0 bases, V lost 4 bases, and 3 bases had no gene match. Germline V gene sequence: CDR1 SQVTM, CDR2 ANQGSEA. The CDR3 covers 14 residues. CDR3 bases: TGCAGCGTTGTGACAGGGAGAGCCAAAAACATTCAGTACTTC. Translating it yields CSVVTGRAKNIQYF.

The rearrangement uses TRBV6-5 and TRBJ2-1; D perhaps matches TRBD2 (6 bases). Germline loops: CDR1 MNHEY, CDR2 SVGAGI. The CDR3 totals 15 residues. Trimming removed 7 bases from V and 3 bases from J, with 16 bases in between. The CDR3: CASKVGTSDYNEQFF. CDR3 DNA: TGTGCCAGCAAAGTCGGGACTTCCGACTACAATGAGCAGTTCTTC.

This rearrangement joins TRBV25-1 to TRBJ1-1; D unresolved. V gave up 6 bases and J gave up 5 bases, with 10 bases separating them. Germline lookup yields CDR1 MGHDK and CDR2 SYGVNS. This CDR3 comprises 12 residues. CDR3 bases: TGTGCCAGCAGAGACGGGAGGACTGAAGCTTTCTTT. Translation: CASRDGRTEAFF.

V usage is TRBV15 and J usage is TRBJ1-2, with D unclear. Germline V gives CDR1 LNHNV, CDR2 YYDKDF (reference sequence). Trimming left V 3 bases short and J 1 base short, with 9 bases between. CDR3 size: 14 residues. For the CDR3, the DNA is TGTGCCACCAGCAGGAGGGAGATTAACTATGGCTACACCTTC. It specifies CATSRREINYGYTF.

The V call is TRBV6-5, the J call TRBJ1-1; TRBD1 is a possible D gene (6 bases). Trimming stripped 8 bases from V and 6 bases from J, with 13 bases between. This CDR3 spans 12 amino acids. From germline, CDR1 is MNHEY and CDR2 SVGAGI. CDR3 sequence reads: CASGFRGSEAFF. CDR3 in DNA: TGTGCCAGCGGGTTCAGGGGTTCTGAAGCTTTCTTT.

The chain combines TRBV5-1 with TRBJ1-6; weak D call: TRBD1 (5 bases). The length of the CDR3 is 14 residues. V was pared by 3 bases and J by 14 bases, with 18 bases between. CDR1 is SGHRS, CDR2 YFSETQ, per germline. CDR3 in amino acids: CASSSSGGSSTLHF. DNA for the CDR3: TGCGCCAGCAGCTCGTCCGGGGGGTCAAGTACCCTCCACTTT.